This paragraph covers one T cell receptor beta chain sequence. Antigen specificity is unknown. Nominal health characterized the donors when sampled, though unrecorded immune exposures were likely. V was shortened by 5 bases and J by 2 bases, with 16 bases between the two germline ends. CDR1 SEHNR and CDR2 FQNEAQ come from the germline V gene (reference sequence). The CDR3 is 15 amino acids. This record comes from a study of cytomegalovirus exposure and HLA in healthy donors. Looking at the study overall: The Caucasian-associated ancestry cluster held about 80% of 300 to 500 genotyped donors. Whole-study results and caveats: The study had only CMV serostatus as immune exposure information. As was reported, the classifier diagnosed cytomegalovirus status with high specificity and sensitivity.

It was with 60 Vbeta and 13 Jbeta primers that the PCR ran. Measured with immunoSEQ multiplex PCR; TCRdb has only the in-frame clones, and not every one. The repertoire holds approximately 150,000 clones, 65% to 80% seen once, with more than 6% in the top ten. V gene TRBV7-9 combines with J gene TRBJ2-7; D not certain. The sequenced sample consisted of PBMCs. This sequence was found in a woman aged 40 to 50 in good health and CMV-seropositive. The CDR3 here is CASSASPPKPYEQYF. CDR3 bases: TGTGCCAGCAGCGCCTCCCCCCCTAAACCCTACGAGCAGTACTTC.